This entry lists 13 T cell receptor beta chains sequenced from one sample in a study of T cells in Graves' hyperthyroidism and ophthalmopathy. TCR beta CDR3 regions were amplified from RNA transcripts. First-round RT-PCR of the TCR CDR3 relied on the HTBI primer set. In TCRdb, the multiplex PCR reads were re-called with MiXCR into one record per CDR3 protein. The sample comprises under 450,000 distinct CDR3 sequences, 15% to 19% of which are singletons, and around 7.3% rests with the top ten. Material: blood. The receptors come from a woman between 18 and 29 years old with Graves' hyperthyroidism.

This clonotype was counted only a few times. The chain couples TRBV29-1 to TRBJ2-2; the D is unclear. The germline V gene encodes CDR1 SQVTM and CDR2 ANQGSEA. The CDR3 runs 11 residues. Trimming left V 2 bases short and J 8 bases short, with 6 bases between. For the CDR3, the DNA is TGCAGCGTTGAACCGCGAGGGGAGCTGTTTTTT. Amino acid sequence: CSVEPRGELFF.

This clonotype was counted between two and nine times. The chain employs TRBV19 and TRBJ2-5; 11 bases align to TRBD1. Trimming cost V 5 bases and J 4 bases; bases outside gene matches: 6. The CDR3 sequence is 15 residues long. Germline-derived CDR1 and CDR2 are LNHDA and SQIVND (reference sequence). CDR3 sequence (DNA): TGTGCCAGTAGTGACGGACAGGGGGCATCAGAGACCCAGTACTTC. The encoded protein is CASSDGQGASETQYF.

In its sample, this clonotype was seen many times. The chain combines TRBV24-1 with TRBJ2-3; D tentatively fits TRBD1 or TRBD2 (6 bases each). Deletions cut 3 bases from V and 6 bases from J, with 18 bases between. This CDR3 contains 16 residues. Germline assignment: CDR1 KGHDR and CDR2 SFDVKD. CDR3 in amino acids: CATSDETGNRGDTQYF. DNA for the CDR3: TGTGCCACCAGTGATGAAACAGGGAACCGGGGGGATACGCAGTATTTT.

This clonotype was seen repeatedly, ten times or more. The chain couples TRBV2 to TRBJ1-2, with a possible D match to TRBD1 (5 bases). The germline CDR1 and CDR2 sequences are SNHLY and FYNNEI. The V gene lost 4 bases and the J gene lost 6 bases, with 12 bases spanning the gap. This CDR3 is 13 amino acids long. Written as DNA, the CDR3 is TGTGCCAGCAGTGGAGTCCGGGGGAATGGCTACACCTTC. This sequence encodes CASSGVRGNGYTF.

This clonotype was observed at least ten times. This chain joins TRBV27 and TRBJ1-4; TRBD1 matches at 10 bases. CDR1 is MNHEY, CDR2 SMNVEV, per germline (reference sequence). With 5 bases clipped from V and 0 bases from J, the junction kept 6 bases outside the gene matches. CDR3 length equals 17 residues. The CDR3 is CASSRRQGAATNEKLFF. In DNA, the CDR3 is TGTGCCAGCAGTAGAAGACAGGGGGCCGCAACTAATGAAAAACTGTTTTTT.

This clonotype was recorded at least ten times. The gene calls are TRBV6-2 or TRBV6-3 and TRBJ1-6, with 9 bases aligning to TRBD1. Germline lookup yields CDR1 MNHEY and CDR2 SVGEGT. With 3 bases clipped from V and 4 bases from J, the junction kept 4 bases outside the gene matches. The CDR3 has 16 residues. CDR3 nucleotide sequence: TGTGCCAGCAGTTATTGGACAGGGGCGTATAATTCACCCCTCCACTTT. The encoded protein is CASSYWTGAYNSPLHF.

The rearrangement uses TRBV19 and TRBJ2-3, with D unclear. This CDR3 is built from 17 residues. Germline V gene data show CDR1 as LNHDA and CDR2 as SQIVND (reference sequence). V lost 5 bases, J lost 1 base, and 19 bases lay in between. CDR3 DNA: TGTGCCAGTAGTCCCATCCCTTCATTCCCCGGCACAGATACGCAGTATTTT. It yields the protein CASSPIPSFPGTDTQYF.

This clonotype was seen at least ten times. The rearrangement links TRBV5-1 to TRBJ2-1; D might be TRBD2 (5 bases). The CDR3 totals 15 residues. Per germline, CDR1 SGHRS and CDR2 YFSETQ. V lost 7 bases to trimming and J lost 0 bases, with 14 bases between them. The CDR3 loop is CASSTPGSSYNEQFF. In nucleotides, the CDR3 is TGCGCCAGCTCCACCCCGGGGAGCTCCTACAATGAGCAGTTCTTC. Filled out from reference TRBV5-1 and TRBJ2-1, the complete variable domain reads KAGVTQTPRYLIKTRGQQVTLSCSPISGHRSVSWYQQTPGQGLQFLFEYFSETQRNKGNFPGRFSGRQFSNSRSEMNVSTLELGDSALYLCASSTPGSSYNEQFFGPGTRLTVL.

The sample holds a few counts of this clonotype. This chain joins TRBV13 and TRBJ2-5; no clear D gene. Trimming took off 2 bases at V and 2 bases at J, with 15 bases between the two ends. The V gene's germline CDR1 is PRHDT and CDR2 FYEKMQ (reference sequence). The CDR3 is 16 residues long. DNA of the CDR3: TGTGCCAGCAGCTTATGGTCCAGAACACTTCAAGAGACCCAGTACTTC. It encodes CASSLWSRTLQETQYF.

This clonotype was found many times. The rearrangement uses TRBV18 and TRBJ2-7; the match to TRBD2 covers 9 bases. This CDR3 contains 15 residues. J lost 4 bases, V lost 3 bases, and 7 bases had no gene match. Germline loops: CDR1 KGHSH, CDR2 LQKENI. The CDR3 coding sequence is TGTGCCAGCTCACCTCTGGCGGGGGGGAATTACGAGCAGTACTTC. The encoded protein is CASSPLAGGNYEQYF.

The V gene is TRBV7-4, the J gene TRBJ1-5, with 10 bases aligning to TRBD1. Germline V gene lookup returns CDR1 SGHVT and CDR2 SQSDAQ. Trimming took 3 bases from V and 7 from J; bases not matched to a gene: 6. The CDR3 has 15 residues. CDR3 residues: CASSFGDRGGQPQHF. The CDR3 DNA follows: TGTGCCAGCAGCTTTGGGGACAGGGGCGGGCAGCCCCAGCATTTT. Variable domain in full (rest from reference TRBV7-4 and TRBJ1-5): GAGVSQSPRYKVAKRGRDVALRCDSISGHVTLYWYRQTLGQGSEVLTYSQSDAQRDKSGRPSGRFSAERPERSVSTLKIQRTEQGDSAVYLCASSFGDRGGQPQHFGDGTRLSIL.

At least ten counts were recorded for this clonotype. This rearrangement joins TRBV12-3 or TRBV12-4 to TRBJ2-1, with D maybe TRBD2 (5 bases). With 2 bases removed from V and 7 bases from J, the gap between germline ends came to 15 bases. This CDR3 contains 15 residues. CDR3 region: CASSLWESGSNEQFF. Here the CDR3 DNA reads TGTGCCAGCAGTTTATGGGAGTCGGGAAGTAATGAGCAGTTCTTC.

This clonotype was observed at least ten times. The chain joins TRBV12-3 or TRBV12-4 to TRBJ2-1; 10 nucleotides align to TRBD1. This CDR3 comprises 15 residues. Unmatched junction bases numbered 6, after V lost 5 bases and J lost 5 bases. The DNA of the CDR3 is TGTGCCAGCAGTCCCCGGGACAGGGGTAACAATGAGCAGTTCTTC. It is translated as CASSPRDRGNNEQFF.